Sequencing of this T cell receptor beta chain was carried out in a study of T cells in localized non-small cell lung cancer. This CDR3 has 18 residues. Per the germline V gene, CDR1 is MGHDK and CDR2 is SYGVNS. J was trimmed by 0 bases and V by 3 bases; bases with no gene match: 10. Libraries were prepared by immunoSEQ multiplex PCR; TCRdb keeps only in-frame clonotypes and omits some of them. The sample shows 45,000 to 60,000 clones, around 81% of them seen only once. A note on this clone: As yet, its antigen is unknown.

The study's findings and limits: The study linked higher blood T cell density to longer overall survival. Uninvolved adjacent lung showed higher T cell clonality than tumor. The appearance of a median 57 of the top 100 tumor clones was seen in adjacent lung.

The receptor comes from a woman between 35 and 70 years old with stage II lung adenocarcinoma. Here the sequenced sample was PBMCs, taken before any cancer treatment. J is TRBJ2-7 and V is TRBV25-1; 11 bases fit TRBD2. CDR3 loop: CASSDVAGGDSHSYEQYF. The CDR3 DNA reads as TGTGCCAGCAGTGACGTAGCGGGGGGGGACTCCCACTCCTACGAGCAGTACTTC.